The 30 T cell receptor beta chains below were found in one sample sequenced in a study of shared clonotypes between healthy human individuals. Sequenced by immunoSEQ multiplex PCR; TCRdb stores in-frame clones only, minus some. The sample lists fewer than 1.4 million clones, about four fifths occurring once. The sequenced sample consisted of memory CD4+ T cells from PBMCs. Subset here: CD45RA-negative fraction. These TCRs come from a man aged 18-30 years in good health. Some clones in this sample may be carry-over from other donors' samples.

This chain links TRBV7-2 with TRBJ2-3; possibly TRBD1 for D (6 bases). Germline CDR1 SGHTA, CDR2 FQGNSA. V lost 5 bases and J lost 2, with 23 bases in between. The length of the CDR3 is 18 residues. CDR3 sequence reads: CASSRSRHRDTYTDTQYF. CDR3 nucleotide sequence: TGTGCCAGCAGCCGATCCCGACACCGGGACACCTACACAGATACGCAGTATTTT.

The table lists this clone with many counts. This chain connects TRBV30 to TRBJ2-7; no clear D gene. CDR3 length equals 12 residues. The germline V gene encodes CDR1 GTSNPN and CDR2 SVGIG (reference sequence). The V and J ends lost 5 bases and 3 bases respectively, with 11 bases between them. The CDR3 here is CAWSQDRYEQYF. CDR3 DNA: TGTGCCTGGTCGCAGGACCGCTACGAGCAGTACTTC.

The chain links TRBV5-1 to TRBJ2-1; D uncertain. Germline values: CDR1 SGHRS, CDR2 YFSETQ. The CDR3 has 14 residues. V was shortened by 4 bases and J by 6 bases, with 14 bases between the two germline ends. The CDR3 region has the DNA TGCGCCAGCAGCCCGGGTGCTCACTCCAATGAGCAGTTCTTC. Protein: CASSPGAHSNEQFF.

The table lists this clone with many counts. Distinct nucleotide sequences in the sample also encode this CDR3. The V call is TRBV25-1, the J call TRBJ2-7; possibly TRBD1 for D (5 bases). V lost 4 bases and J lost 3, with 10 bases in between. Germline-derived CDR1 and CDR2 are MGHDK and SYGVNS. CDR3 length: 13 residues. CDR3 nucleotides: TGTGCCAGCAGTGTGAACAGGTACTACGAGCAGTACTTC. Its protein product is CASSVNRYYEQYF.

The sample holds one count of this clone. V and J are TRBV6-6 and TRBJ1-2; D gene uncertain. The germline CDR1 and CDR2 sequences are MNHNY and SVGAGI (reference sequence). V shed 6 bases and J shed 2 bases, with 10 bases lying between them. The CDR3 totals 13 residues. CDR3 sequence reads: CASRSRQNYGYTF. The CDR3 DNA sequence: TGTGCCAGCAGGAGCCGGCAGAACTATGGCTACACCTTC.

V and J are TRBV6-5 and TRBJ2-7, with 9 bases aligning to TRBD2. This CDR3 comprises 15 residues. The germline V gene has CDR1 MNHEY and CDR2 SVGAGI. J was trimmed by 1 base and V by 6 bases; bases with no gene match: 7. CDR3 protein: CASRPAGGTSYEQYF. The CDR3 region has the DNA TGTGCCAGCAGACCCGCGGGGGGGACGTCCTACGAGCAGTACTTC.

The genes are TRBV5-1 and TRBJ1-3; D is undetermined. Trimming cost V 4 bases and J 2 bases, with 10 bases left between them. The CDR3 length is 14 residues. Germline values: CDR1 SGHRS, CDR2 YFSETQ. CDR3 residues: CASSEWGPGNTIYF. The CDR3 bases are TGCGCCAGCAGCGAGTGGGGTCCTGGAAACACCATATATTTT.

This clone has just one count. The chain has TRBV5-6 and TRBJ2-7, with 7 bases that match TRBD2. The V and J ends lost 4 bases and 9 bases, in that order; junction bases with no gene match: 13. Looked up from germline, CDR1 is SGHDT and CDR2 is YYEEEE. The CDR3 consists of 14 residues. This CDR3 reads CASSPEAGDPTQYF. Here the CDR3 DNA reads TGTGCCAGCAGCCCGGAGGCGGGAGATCCCACGCAGTACTTC.

As for this clone: Other DNA sequences in the sample encode the same CDR3. The chain uses TRBV18 and TRBJ2-5; perhaps TRBD2 as D (6 bases). Germline CDR1 KGHSH, CDR2 LQKENI. The V gene lost 3 bases and the J gene lost 5 bases, with 7 bases spanning the gap. The CDR3 is 12 amino acids. The CDR3 spells CASSPAGETQYF. The CDR3 DNA reads TGTGCCAGCTCACCGGCGGGGGAGACCCAGTACTTC. The full variable domain, with the rest looked up from reference TRBV18 and TRBJ2-5, is NAGVMQNPRHLVRRRGQEARLRCSPMKGHSHVYWYRQLPEEGLKFMVYLQKENIIDESGMPKERFSAEFPKEGPSILRIQQVVRGDSAAYFCASSPAGETQYFGPGTRLLVL.

This chain uses TRBV19 with TRBJ2-1; 10 bases agree with TRBD1. Germline V CDR1 and CDR2: LNHDA, SQIVND (reference sequence). With 1 base clipped from V and 12 bases from J, the junction kept 3 bases outside the gene matches. The CDR3 spans 13 residues. The CDR3 region is CASSIGDRGGQFF. The CDR3 DNA reads as TGTGCCAGTAGTATAGGGGACAGGGGCGGGCAGTTCTTC.

This chain links TRBV12-2 with TRBJ1-5. TRBV12-2 is given as a pseudogene. There are 16 residues in the CDR3. Here the CDR3 DNA reads TGTGCAAGTCGCCAGGGCGGGGAGGGGATCCACCAGCCCCAGCATTTT. Protein product: CASRQGGEGIHQPQHF.

The V gene is TRBV30, the J gene TRBJ1-1, with 7 positions matching TRBD1. The V gene end was trimmed by 3 bases and the J gene end by 1 base; junction bases not matched to a gene: 2. This CDR3 region has 13 residues. Looked up from germline, CDR1 is GTSNPN and CDR2 is SVGIG (reference sequence). The CDR3, as DNA: TGTGCCTGGAGGGACAGGCGGAACACTGAAGCTTTCTTT. As protein: CAWRDRRNTEAFF.

V is TRBV6-5 and J is TRBJ2-3; D is uncertain. The germline V gene has CDR1 MNHEY and CDR2 SVGAGI. Trimming shortened V by 8 bases and J by 1 base, and 16 bases separated the two germline ends. This CDR3 contains 15 residues. CDR3 loop: CASWSWVQGTDTQYF. In nucleotides, the CDR3 is TGTGCCAGCTGGTCCTGGGTCCAGGGCACAGATACGCAGTATTTT.

This chain uses TRBV5-8 with TRBJ1-5; 10 bases fit TRBD1. This CDR3 is 17 amino acids long. The V and J ends lost 0 bases and 4 bases, in that order; junction bases with no gene match: 7. The germline V gene has CDR1 SGHTS and CDR2 YDEGEE. The CDR3 sequence: CASSLGGQGYPNQPQHF. CDR3 DNA: TGTGCCAGCAGCTTGGGGGGACAGGGGTATCCGAATCAGCCCCAGCATTTT.

The V and J genes are TRBV11-1 and TRBJ2-4; TRBD2 matches at 10 bases. The CDR3 runs to 16 residues. V lost 3 bases to trimming and J lost 6 bases; unmatched junction nucleotides: 8. Germline CDR1 is SGHAT and CDR2 is FQDESV (reference sequence). CDR3 region: CASSFGTSVDLNIQYF. For the CDR3, the DNA is TGTGCCAGCAGCTTTGGGACTAGCGTAGACCTAAACATTCAGTACTTC.

The chain carries TRBV9 and TRBJ2-1; D possibly corresponds to TRBD2 (6 bases). The CDR3 has 13 amino acids. The germline CDR1 and CDR2 sequences are SGDLS and YYNGEE. Between the trimmed V and J ends, which lost 7 bases and 6 bases, there was a span of 14 bases. CDR3 in amino acids: CASALGTVNEQFF. DNA for the CDR3: TGTGCCAGCGCACTCGGGACTGTCAATGAGCAGTTCTTC.

A few counts support this clone. The chain uses TRBV11-2 and TRBJ2-5; D tentatively reads TRBD1 or TRBD2 (5 bases each). V lost 5 bases and J lost 2, with 21 bases in between. Germline V gene lookup returns CDR1 SGHAT and CDR2 FQNNGV. There are 17 residues in the CDR3. In nucleotides, the CDR3 is TGTGCCAGCAGCCCAAAGCCGGGGACGGTAGTGCAAGAGACCCAGTACTTC. This translates into CASSPKPGTVVQETQYF.

Points on this clone: Other DNA sequences in this specimen translate into the identical CDR3. V and J are TRBV5-6 and TRBJ1-3; no definite D call. CDR1 is SGHDT, CDR2 YYEEEE, per germline. V gave up 3 bases and J gave up 0 bases, with 7 bases separating them. The CDR3 covers 14 residues. CDR3 in DNA: TGTGCCAGCAGCTCGAGGTCCTCTGGAAACACCATATATTTT. Translated: CASSSRSSGNTIYF.

J is TRBJ2-7 and V is TRBV7-2; no clear D gene. V lost 7 bases, J lost 2 bases, and 15 bases lay in between. Germline V lookup: CDR1 SGHTA, CDR2 FQGNSA. The CDR3 is made up of 14 amino acids. CDR3 sequence (DNA): TGTGCCAGCAACTCCGCCGGGCCTACCTACGAGCAGTACTTC. Protein: CASNSAGPTYEQYF. The full variable domain, with the rest looked up from reference TRBV7-2 and TRBJ2-7, is GAGVSQSPSNKVTEKGKDVELRCDPISGHTALYWYRQSLGQGLEFLIYFQGNSAPDKSGLPSDRFSAERTGGSVSTLTIQRTQQEDSAVYLCASNSAGPTYEQYFGPGTRLTVT.

J is TRBJ1-5 and V is TRBV7-2; D is ambiguous. In germline, CDR1 is SGHTA, CDR2 FQGNSA. The CDR3 runs 15 residues. V shed 1 base and J shed 7 bases, with 14 bases lying between them. In DNA form, the CDR3 reads TGTGCCAGCAGCTTAGTTTACGGGTTCAACCAGCCCCAGCATTTT. It is translated as CASSLVYGFNQPQHF. The full variable domain, rest sourced from reference TRBV7-2 and TRBJ1-5, is GAGVSQSPSNKVTEKGKDVELRCDPISGHTALYWYRQSLGQGLEFLIYFQGNSAPDKSGLPSDRFSAERTGGSVSTLTIQRTQQEDSAVYLCASSLVYGFNQPQHFGDGTRLSIL.

J is TRBJ2-1 and V is TRBV18, with 8 bases that match TRBD2. CDR1 and CDR2 (germline): KGHSH, LQKENI. The CDR3 runs 15 residues. After removal of 5 bases from V and 6 bases from J, the junction contained 9 bases not matched to a gene. The CDR3 loop reads CASSAGSGSFNEQFF. The CDR3 bases are TGTGCCAGCTCAGCGGGCAGCGGGAGTTTCAATGAGCAGTTCTTC.

This clone was detected only once. The CDR3 region has the DNA TGTGCCAGCAGCGTCCCCAGGTCCTCGAACTCTGGGGCCAACGTCCTGACTTTC. Its translation: CASSVPRSSNSGANVLTF. The rearrangement uses TRBV9 and TRBJ2-6; D call uncertain. Germline V gene lookup returns CDR1 SGDLS and CDR2 YYNGEE. This CDR3 has 18 amino acids. The V end was cut by 2 bases, the J end by 0 bases, with 15 bases between.

Worth noting for this clone: Since a much larger clone is just one base distant, this may be a read error. The rearrangement joins TRBV6-6 to TRBJ1-2, with D possibly matching TRBD1 (6 bases). CDR3 length: 15 amino acids. Trimming left V 7 bases short and J 6 bases short, with 21 bases between. Germline lookup yields CDR1 MNHNY and CDR2 SVGAGI (reference sequence). CDR3 loop: CASTNHGQFGHGYTF. The CDR3 DNA reads as TGTGCCAGCACCAACCACGGACAGTTCGGCCATGGCTACACCTTC.

The chain is built from TRBV14 and TRBJ2-7; maybe TRBD2 (6 bases). CDR1 is SGHDN, CDR2 FVKESK, per germline. V lost 1 base and J 2 bases, leaving 6 bases between the germline ends. The CDR3 covers 13 residues. The CDR3 here is CASSQAGAYEQYF. The CDR3 nucleotides read TGTGCCAGCAGCCAAGCGGGAGCCTACGAGCAGTACTTC.

CDR3 DNA: TGTGCCAGCTCACAGGGACAGGGAGGAGAAAAACTGTTTTTT. Its protein is CASSQGQGGEKLFF. The chain couples TRBV18 to TRBJ1-4; 9 nucleotides align to TRBD1. V shed 4 bases and J 8 bases; nucleotides not matched to a gene: 5. This CDR3 is 14 amino acids long. Germline V lookup: CDR1 KGHSH, CDR2 LQKENI.

The chain is built from TRBV11-2 and TRBJ2-1; D not certain. Germline CDR1 SGHAT, CDR2 FQNNGV. The CDR3 contains 16 residues. Trimming removed 1 base from V and 0 bases from J, with 10 bases in between. The CDR3, as DNA: TGTGCCAGCAGCTTAGTCGGCGGAAACTCCTACAATGAGCAGTTCTTC. Translated: CASSLVGGNSYNEQFF.

V and J are TRBV5-1 and TRBJ2-1; either TRBD1 or TRBD2 may fit D (5 bases each). In germline, CDR1 is SGHRS, CDR2 YFSETQ. Deletions cut 0 bases from V and 10 bases from J, with 17 bases between. The CDR3 sequence is 15 residues long. The CDR3 region has the DNA TGCGCCAGCAGCTTGGACGGGACCCCAGGGTGGGAGCAGTTCTTC. This codes for CASSLDGTPGWEQFF.

The chain recombines TRBV6-6 with TRBJ1-1, with TRBD1 as a possible D gene (5 bases). Germline lookup yields CDR1 MNHNY and CDR2 SVGAGI (reference sequence). Deletions cut 5 bases from V and 1 base from J, with 14 bases between. The CDR3 loop spans 15 amino acids. The CDR3 coding sequence is TGTGCCAGCAGTGATCAAGGGAGGGGGAACACTGAAGCTTTCTTT. Its protein is CASSDQGRGNTEAFF.

With respect to this clone: Other DNA variants within this sample encode the same CDR3. The rearrangement links TRBV20-1 to TRBJ2-1; D is uncertain. This CDR3 comprises 10 residues. Germline V gene data show CDR1 as DFQATT and CDR2 as SNEGSKA (reference sequence). V dropped 5 bases and J dropped 7 bases, with 6 bases sitting between them. The CDR3: CSAPINEQFF. The CDR3 coding sequence is TGCAGTGCTCCTATAAATGAGCAGTTCTTC.

The CDR3 coding sequence is TGCGCCAGCAGCTTGGGTGGGACGGCCACAGATACGCAGTATTTT. This codes for CASSLGGTATDTQYF. The gene calls are TRBV5-1 and TRBJ2-3; D could derive from TRBD1 or TRBD2 (5 bases each). The CDR3 is made up of 15 amino acids. V lost 0 bases, J lost 2 bases, and 10 bases lay in between. Looked up from germline, CDR1 is SGHRS and CDR2 is YFSETQ. Full variable domain (missing parts from reference TRBV5-1 and TRBJ2-3): KAGVTQTPRYLIKTRGQQVTLSCSPISGHRSVSWYQQTPGQGLQFLFEYFSETQRNKGNFPGRFSGRQFSNSRSEMNVSTLELGDSALYLCASSLGGTATDTQYFGPGTRLTVL.